These 8 T cell receptor beta chains originate from one sample sequenced in a study of T cell responses to AZD1222 COVID-19 vaccine. Sequenced by immunoSEQ multiplex PCR; TCRdb stores in-frame clones only, minus some. There are 130,000 to 150,000 clones in the sample; around 84% occur only once, and 5% to 6% lies in the top ten. The sample in question was peripheral blood, obtained 28 days after the second AZD1222 dose. These receptor sequences come from an adult who received the AZD1222 COVID-19 vaccine.

There are a few counts of this clone. The chain links TRBV19 to TRBJ2-3, with TRBD2 matching 9 bases. The V and J ends lost 5 bases and 7 bases, in that order; junction bases with no gene match: 25. The CDR3 consists of 20 residues. The germline V gene encodes CDR1 LNHDA and CDR2 SQIVND (reference sequence). The chain's CDR3 is CASSALSEATSGAPGHTQYF. Written as DNA, the CDR3 is TGTGCCAGTAGTGCCCTCTCCGAGGCGACTAGCGGAGCTCCCGGTCATACGCAGTATTTT.

The DNA of the CDR3 is TGTGCCAGCAGCCATGGACTAGCGGCCTCCTACGAGCAGTACTTC. Protein product: CASSHGLAASYEQYF. The genes are TRBV4-2 and TRBJ2-7; 10 nucleotides agree with TRBD2. V lost 3 bases, J lost 0 bases, and 2 bases stayed unmatched. The V gene's germline CDR1 is LGHNA and CDR2 YNFKEQ. The CDR3 length is 15 residues.

The chain employs TRBV3-1 (or the pseudogene TRBV3-2) and TRBJ1-2, with D tentatively TRBD1 (5 bases). The CDR3 length is 15 residues. The V gene lost 6 bases and the J gene lost 8 bases, with 22 bases spanning the gap. Germline assignment: CDR1 LGHDT and CDR2 YNNKEL (reference sequence). This chain's CDR3 is CASSRTGGVRGGYTF. In DNA, the CDR3 is TGTGCCAGCAGTCGTACAGGAGGTGTACGCGGAGGCTACACCTTC.

The V and J genes are TRBV18 and TRBJ2-2; D unclear. V was shortened by 3 bases and J by 4 bases, with 9 bases between the two germline ends. Germline lookup yields CDR1 KGHSH and CDR2 LQKENI. The CDR3 spans 14 residues. The CDR3 is CASSPGWVTGELFF. CDR3 DNA sequence: TGTGCCAGCTCACCGGGTTGGGTCACCGGGGAGCTGTTTTTT. Supplemented by reference TRBV18 and TRBJ2-2, the full variable domain reads NAGVMQNPRHLVRRRGQEARLRCSPMKGHSHVYWYRQLPEEGLKFMVYLQKENIIDESGMPKERFSAEFPKEGPSILRIQQVVRGDSAAYFCASSPGWVTGELFFGEGSRLTVL.

The chain combines TRBV9 with TRBJ2-7, with D possibly matching TRBD1 (5 bases). The CDR3 extends over 15 amino acids. Germline CDR1 and CDR2: SGDLS and YYNGEE. The ends were cut back, 6 bases at V and 3 bases at J, with 19 bases in the middle. The CDR3 reads CASTRSGANDYEQYF. Here the CDR3 DNA reads TGTGCCAGCACCCGGAGTGGGGCAAATGACTACGAGCAGTACTTC.

The V and J genes are TRBV24-1 and TRBJ2-2, with 7 nucleotides matching TRBD2. Trimming cost V 3 bases and J 7 bases; bases outside gene matches: 10. The CDR3 totals 16 residues. Germline V gene data show CDR1 as KGHDR and CDR2 as SFDVKD. The CDR3 here is CATSDPRSGIDGELFF. CDR3 DNA: TGTGCCACCAGTGATCCACGAAGCGGGATCGACGGGGAGCTGTTTTTT.

The genes are TRBV18 and TRBJ1-1; D is possibly TRBD1 (5 bases). The V end lost 1 base, the J end lost 6 bases, and 15 bases lay between the germline ends. The CDR3 is made up of 15 amino acids. Per germline, CDR1 KGHSH and CDR2 LQKENI. CDR3 in DNA: TGTGCCAGCTCACCACGGGCGATTGAGACAGCTGAAGCTTTCTTT. Its translation is CASSPRAIETAEAFF.

The CDR3 protein is CASSQAAASGEKLFF. Here the CDR3 DNA reads TGTGCCAGCAGCCAAGCGGCGGCGTCTGGCGAAAAACTGTTTTTT. The chain couples TRBV14 to TRBJ1-4, with unresolved D. The CDR3 has 15 amino acids. The V end was cut by 1 base, the J end by 8 bases, with 14 bases between. Germline V gives CDR1 SGHDN, CDR2 FVKESK.